This entry is about one TCR beta chain. Its matching antigen is unknown. This specimen comes from a study of response to subunit inactivated influenza vaccine. TCRdb re-called the RT-PCR reads through MiXCR, storing one row per CDR3 protein. The sample contains around 580,000 distinct CDR3 sequences, 12% of which appear only once. Study-wide results and limits: Seasonal influenza vaccination, on each occasion, was suggested by the authors to recruit few new T cells.

This CDR3 spans 13 amino acids. V was cut by 4 bases and J by 2 bases, with 9 bases left in between. Germline V lookup: CDR1 DFQATT, CDR2 SNEGSKA (reference sequence). Source: PBMCs from blood, taken on the day of vaccination. The TCR comes from a man aged 45-65 years who received an inactivated influenza vaccine. The chain has TRBV20-1 and TRBJ1-5; D is uncertain. CDR3 sequence (DNA): TGCAGTGCTAACCGGGGAGGCAATCAGCCCCAGCATTTT. This translates into CSANRGGNQPQHF.